The 30 T cell receptor beta chains in this list originate from one sample, sequenced in a study of blood T cell repertoires in COVID-19. Profiled with immunoSEQ multiplex PCR; TCRdb holds only in-frame clones, not every one. The sample has approximately 250,000 clones, approximately 87% seen once. The sequenced material came from peripheral blood. The receptors originated from a man between 60 and 75 years old who had recovered from COVID-19.

In its sample, this clone was seen once. This sequence joins TRBV7-2 and TRBJ2-1; D remains unclear. Germline V lookup: CDR1 SGHTA, CDR2 FQGNSA. This CDR3 has 17 residues. Trimming shortened V by 2 bases and J by 3 bases, and 17 bases separated the two germline ends. DNA of the CDR3: TGTGCCAGCAGCTTACCTAGGCAACTTTCCTACTACAATGAGCAGTTCTTC. This encodes CASSLPRQLSYYNEQFF.

The rearrangement uses TRBV9 and TRBJ2-4; 9 bases map to TRBD1. V lost 4 bases and J lost 6; bases outside the gene matches: 5. This CDR3 spans 14 amino acids. Germline CDR1 reads SGDLS; CDR2 reads YYNGEE. The CDR3 loop is CASSPRQGGNIQYF. The DNA for the CDR3 is TGTGCCAGCAGCCCTCGACAGGGGGGAAACATTCAGTACTTC.

The chain combines TRBV28 with TRBJ1-2, with D possibly TRBD1 on 5 matching bases. Trimming stripped 2 bases from V and 4 bases from J, with 11 bases between. The V gene's germline CDR1 is MDHEN and CDR2 SYDVKM. The CDR3 covers 14 residues. CDR3 coding DNA: TGTGCCAGCAGTTTAGCCCCGGGGGTCTATGGCTACACCTTC. It encodes CASSLAPGVYGYTF.

This chain uses TRBV9 with TRBJ2-1, with 9 bases aligning to TRBD2. The trim removed 4 bases at V and 10 bases at J, leaving 15 bases unmatched. The CDR3 is made up of 16 amino acids. Looked up from germline, CDR1 is SGDLS and CDR2 is YYNGEE. The CDR3 spells CASSPLGLAGFGEQFF. CDR3 nucleotide sequence: TGTGCCAGCAGCCCCCTCGGCCTAGCGGGGTTCGGGGAGCAGTTCTTC.

This clone has just a few counts. The chain employs TRBV6-4 and TRBJ1-5; D is ambiguous. Germline V CDR1 and CDR2: MRHNA, SNTAGT. The CDR3 is 13 residues long. Trimming took off 0 bases at V and 10 bases at J, with 10 bases between the two ends. CDR3 DNA: TGTGCCAGCAGTGACTCGATGGGAGGACCCCAGCATTTT. Amino acids: CASSDSMGGPQHF.

The chain recombines TRBV3-1 (or the pseudogene TRBV3-2) with TRBJ2-5, with 11 positions matching TRBD1. In germline, CDR1 is LGHDT, CDR2 YNNKEL (reference sequence). CDR3 length equals 16 residues. Trimming at V came to 6 bases and at J to 5 bases, leaving 11 bases not matched to a gene. The CDR3 DNA reads TGTGCCAGCAGAGCAACCGGGACAGGGGGATGGGAGACCCAGTACTTC. Residues: CASRATGTGGWETQYF.

This clone was counted only a few times. V gene TRBV11-2 combines with J gene TRBJ1-5; 9 bases are a match to TRBD1. CDR3 size: 15 residues. CDR1 is SGHAT, CDR2 FQNNGV, per germline. The trim removed 3 bases at V and 0 bases at J, leaving 0 bases unmatched. The DNA for the CDR3 is TGTGCCAGCAGCTTGGGACAGGGTAGCAATCAGCCCCAGCATTTT. Its translation: CASSLGQGSNQPQHF.

This clone was detected once. The gene calls are TRBV13 and TRBJ1-1; D ambiguous. Trimming removed 5 bases at V and 3 bases at J, with 10 bases between. The CDR3 loop spans 13 amino acids. CDR1 is PRHDT and CDR2 is FYEKMQ in the germline V gene (reference sequence). This CDR3 is CASSRGIYTEAFF. The CDR3 nucleotides read TGTGCCAGCAGCCGGGGAATTTACACTGAAGCTTTCTTT.

The CDR3 spells CASTLGDTQYF. The CDR3, as DNA: TGTGCCAGCACCCTCGGAGATACGCAGTATTTT. V and J are TRBV2 and TRBJ2-3; D is uncertain. Deletions cut 7 bases from V and 5 bases from J, with 7 bases between. This CDR3 is 11 amino acids long. Per the germline V gene, CDR1 is SNHLY and CDR2 is FYNNEI.

The rearrangement uses TRBV3-1 (or the pseudogene TRBV3-2) and TRBJ2-3; TRBD2 is a possible D gene (5 bases). The CDR3 is 16 amino acids. The ends were cut back, 0 bases at V and 2 bases at J, with 12 bases in the middle. Germline V CDR1 and CDR2: LGHDT, YNNKEL (reference sequence). CDR3 bases: TGTGCCAGCAGCCAAGATATCCTAGCCACCACAGATACGCAGTATTTT. Residues: CASSQDILATTDTQYF.

The gene calls are TRBV21-1 and TRBJ1-3. TRBV21-1 is a known pseudogene. This CDR3 has 17 amino acids. The CDR3 loop reads CASSKVEGGVRGNTIYF. CDR3 DNA sequence: TGTGCCAGCAGCAAAGTGGAAGGGGGGGTAAGGGGAAACACCATATATTTT.

This clone was counted once. CDR3 DNA: TGTGCCAGCAGTGCCTCCTCATGGGACAGGGGAAATTCACCCCTCCACTTT. Protein: CASSASSWDRGNSPLHF. The chain uses TRBV6-1 and TRBJ1-6, with 10 bases matching TRBD1. Germline values: CDR1 MNHNS, CDR2 SASEGT. The ends lost 4 bases at V and 7 bases at J; junction bases unmatched: 10. This CDR3 region has 17 residues.

The V call is TRBV27, the J call TRBJ1-4, with 9 bases aligning to TRBD1. The CDR3 spans 14 residues. The J segment lost 10 bases and the V segment lost 6 bases, leaving 9 bases of the junction unmatched. Germline assignment: CDR1 MNHEY and CDR2 SMNVEV (reference sequence). CDR3 sequence (DNA): TGTGCCAGCAGGTCCGGGACAGGGAGCGGAAAACTGTTTTTT. This encodes CASRSGTGSGKLFF.

This rearrangement joins TRBV29-1 to TRBJ2-2, with D tentatively TRBD2 (7 bases). The CDR3 covers 15 residues. Germline V gene sequence: CDR1 SQVTM, CDR2 ANQGSEA. Trimming removed 4 bases at V and 2 bases at J, with 14 bases between. CDR3 nucleotides: TGCAGCGTTGCCCACGGGGGGCGAAACACCGGGGAGCTGTTTTTT. This sequence encodes CSVAHGGRNTGELFF.

V is TRBV7-9 and J is TRBJ1-5; 7 bases map to TRBD1. The length of the CDR3 is 15 residues. Trimming cost V 3 bases and J 3 bases; bases outside gene matches: 5. Germline lookup yields CDR1 SEHNR and CDR2 FQNEAQ (reference sequence). DNA for the CDR3: TGTGCCAGCAGCTTTTCGGGACAGAACAATCAGCCCCAGCATTTT. Translated: CASSFSGQNNQPQHF.

V gene TRBV29-1 combines with J gene TRBJ2-5; no firm D call. The CDR3 spans 13 residues. Trimming left V 4 bases short and J 6 bases short, with 15 bases between. In germline, CDR1 is SQVTM, CDR2 ANQGSEA. The DNA for the CDR3 is TGCAGCGTTGTGCCAGCGTCTATGCAGACCCAGTACTTC. Translated, it gives CSVVPASMQTQYF.

The chain is built from TRBV12-3 or TRBV12-4 and TRBJ2-7; perhaps TRBD1 as D (6 bases). The CDR3 spans 12 residues. The germline V and J ends were trimmed by 6 bases and 10 bases, with 16 bases remaining between them. CDR3 sequence: CASRAQGGGQYF. DNA for the CDR3: TGTGCCAGCAGGGCACAGGGCGGAGGCCAGTACTTC.

The chain links TRBV18 to TRBJ2-1; 9 positions agree with TRBD2. Germline V lookup: CDR1 KGHSH, CDR2 LQKENI. This CDR3 comprises 15 residues. V was clipped by 1 base and J by 7 bases; unmatched bases: 5. The CDR3 reads CASSPLAGVWNEQFF. CDR3 nucleotides: TGTGCCAGCTCACCACTAGCGGGAGTGTGGAATGAGCAGTTCTTC.

The V and J genes are TRBV5-1 and TRBJ2-3, with D unclear. CDR3 length: 15 residues. Germline V lookup: CDR1 SGHRS, CDR2 YFSETQ. Deletions cut 1 base from V and 1 base from J, with 10 bases between. The CDR3 coding sequence is TGCGCCAGCAGCTTGAGAGTGTCTGGCACAGATACGCAGTATTTT. Its protein is CASSLRVSGTDTQYF.

The chain uses TRBV3-1 (or the pseudogene TRBV3-2) and TRBJ1-1; tentative D call: TRBD1 (5 bases). With 4 bases removed from V and 2 bases from J, the gap between germline ends came to 17 bases. Germline lookup yields CDR1 LGHDT and CDR2 YNNKEL (reference sequence). CDR3 size: 16 residues. As DNA, the CDR3 is TGTGCCAGCAGCCCCCCCGGGTGGGGCCAAAACACTGAAGCTTTCTTT. As protein: CASSPPGWGQNTEAFF.

This clone appeared once. V gene TRBV6-6 combines with J gene TRBJ2-4, with TRBD1 as a possible D gene (6 bases). The CDR3 length is 14 residues. The V end lost 7 bases, the J end lost 0 bases, and 10 bases lay between the germline ends. Germline V gene sequence: CDR1 MNHNY, CDR2 SVGAGI (reference sequence). CDR3 region: CASKTGTAKNIQYF. In DNA form, the CDR3 reads TGTGCCAGCAAAACAGGGACAGCCAAAAACATTCAGTACTTC.

This chain links TRBV5-4 with TRBJ2-1, with TRBD2 identical over 11 bases. The CDR3 consists of 14 residues. The J segment lost 9 bases and the V segment lost 2 bases, leaving 4 bases of the junction unmatched. The germline V gene has CDR1 SGHNT and CDR2 YYREEE (reference sequence). The CDR3 is CASSLETSGTEQFF. In DNA form, the CDR3 reads TGTGCCAGCAGCTTAGAGACTAGCGGGACTGAGCAGTTCTTC.

This chain links TRBV24-1 with TRBJ2-1, with D possibly matching TRBD2 (6 bases). This CDR3 has 16 amino acids. Germline-derived CDR1 and CDR2 are KGHDR and SFDVKD. The ends were cut back, 4 bases at V and 3 bases at J, with 15 bases in the middle. Here the CDR3 reads CATSDTTSTGYNEQFF. In nucleotides, the CDR3 is TGTGCCACCAGTGACACCACTAGCACCGGCTACAATGAGCAGTTCTTC.

The genes are TRBV14 and TRBJ2-7; D is undetermined. The CDR3 consists of 14 residues. Trimming pared 1 base from V and 7 bases from J, leaving 14 bases between. Germline V gene lookup returns CDR1 SGHDN and CDR2 FVKESK. The chain's CDR3 is CASSQARLGGEQYF. CDR3 bases: TGTGCCAGCAGCCAAGCTAGGCTGGGTGGTGAGCAGTACTTC.

This chain uses TRBV11-2 with TRBJ2-5, with 14 bases lining up with TRBD2. V shed 1 base and J 5 bases; nucleotides not matched to a gene: 6. Germline CDR1 reads SGHAT; CDR2 reads FQNNGV. The CDR3 is 17 amino acids. For the CDR3, the DNA is TGTGCCAGCAGCTTAGGGGGACTAGCGGGAGATGGGGAGACCCAGTACTTC. It is translated as CASSLGGLAGDGETQYF.

The chain uses TRBV28 and TRBJ2-6, with D perhaps matching TRBD1 (5 bases). CDR1 MDHEN and CDR2 SYDVKM come from the germline V gene. Trimming stripped 3 bases from V and 3 bases from J, with 12 bases between. This CDR3 comprises 16 residues. CDR3 protein: CASSFPQGLGANVLTF. CDR3 nucleotides: TGTGCCAGCAGTTTTCCCCAGGGCCTTGGGGCCAACGTCCTGACTTTC.

Worth noting for this clone: Other DNA sequences from this sample encode an identical CDR3 as well. The rearrangement joins TRBV29-1 to TRBJ1-2, with 7 bases identical to TRBD1. The CDR3 totals 11 residues. V trimming: 4 bases; J trimming: 7 bases; junction bases outside the gene matches: 3. CDR1 SQVTM and CDR2 ANQGSEA come from the germline V gene. The CDR3 nucleotides read TGCAGCGTTGGTCAGGGGGGTGGCTACACCTTC. It is translated as CSVGQGGGYTF.

The chain employs TRBV24-1 and TRBJ1-5; D not certain. CDR3 length: 17 amino acids. Trimming removed 0 bases at V and 5 bases at J, with 16 bases between. CDR1 and CDR2 (germline): KGHDR, SFDVKD. The DNA of the CDR3 is TGTGCCACCAGTGATTTGGAGGGAAGAGGAGACGATCAGCCCCAGCATTTT. It codes for CATSDLEGRGDDQPQHF.

This clone was detected many times. Different DNA sequences within this sample yield the same CDR3. This sequence joins TRBV5-1 and TRBJ2-7, with 8 nucleotides matching TRBD1. With V trimmed by 4 bases and J by 0 bases, 6 bases remained unmatched. CDR1 and CDR2 (germline): SGHRS, YFSETQ. CDR3 length: 15 amino acids. The CDR3 bases are TGCGCCAGCAGCACCAGGACAGGGAGCTCCTACGAGCAGTACTTC. Residues: CASSTRTGSSYEQYF.

This clone was counted a few times. CDR3: CASSLPSPGNSPLHF. The CDR3 DNA follows: TGTGCCAGCAGCTTACCCTCCCCCGGTAATTCACCCCTCCACTTT. This chain links TRBV7-9 with TRBJ1-6; D is uncertain. The germline V gene has CDR1 SEHNR and CDR2 FQNEAQ (reference sequence). The CDR3 has 15 residues. Trimming stripped 2 bases from V and 6 bases from J, with 11 bases between.